Listed here are 18 T cell receptor beta chains from one sample, sequenced in a study of T cells in localized non-small cell lung cancer. Assay: immunoSEQ multiplex PCR; the TCRdb copy retains only in-frame clones and omits some. The table records tens of thousands of clones, approximately 90% of them present only once. Sequences were derived from peripheral blood, sampled before any cancer treatment. Receptors originate from a man between 40 and 75 years old with stage I squamous cell lung carcinoma.

V and J are TRBV10-3 and TRBJ1-2, with 8 bases matching TRBD1. The length of the CDR3 is 14 residues. Germline-derived CDR1 and CDR2 are ENHRY and SYGVKD. The J segment lost 4 bases and the V segment lost 2 bases, leaving 3 bases of the junction unmatched. CDR3 amino acids: CAISEQDRGYGYTF. The CDR3 DNA sequence: TGTGCCATCAGTGAGCAAGACAGGGGCTATGGCTACACCTTC.

This sequence joins TRBV2 and TRBJ2-5, with 8 positions matching TRBD2. CDR1 is SNHLY, CDR2 FYNNEI, per germline. J was trimmed by 2 bases and V by 7 bases; bases with no gene match: 9. The CDR3 sequence is 15 residues long. CDR3 nucleotides: TGTGCCAGCAAAGGGCGGGGGGTCAGGCAAGAGACCCAGTACTTC. It codes for CASKGRGVRQETQYF.

This sequence joins TRBV7-9 and TRBJ2-2; D call uncertain. The CDR3 has 16 residues. With 2 bases removed from V and 0 bases from J, the gap between germline ends came to 10 bases. Germline V gene sequence: CDR1 SEHNR, CDR2 FQNEAQ (reference sequence). CDR3 residues: CASSLHSLSNTGELFF. The CDR3 coding sequence is TGTGCCAGCAGCTTACATAGTCTATCGAACACCGGGGAGCTGTTTTTT. The whole variable domain, remainder taken from reference TRBV7-9 and TRBJ2-2, is DTGVSQNPRHKITKRGQNVTFRCDPISEHNRLYWYRQTLGQGPEFLTYFQNEAQLEKSRLLSDRFSAERPKGSFSTLEIQRTEQGDSAMYLCASSLHSLSNTGELFFGEGSRLTVL.

V and J are TRBV6-5 and TRBJ1-3, with D possibly being TRBD1 (5 bases). The CDR3 spans 15 residues. The V gene lost 0 bases and the J gene lost 7 bases, with 13 bases spanning the gap. Germline V CDR1 and CDR2: MNHEY, SVGAGI. DNA of the CDR3: TGTGCCAGCAGTTACTCTGGGGCCGTGGGGAACACCATATATTTT. This codes for CASSYSGAVGNTIYF.

The chain combines TRBV4-1 with TRBJ1-6; D is unresolved. This CDR3 has 16 amino acids. Germline CDR1 MGHRA, CDR2 YSYEKL. With 4 bases removed from V and 10 bases from J, the gap between germline ends came to 20 bases. This chain's CDR3 is CASSRMGLEVVSPLHF. CDR3 nucleotide sequence: TGCGCCAGCAGCCGGATGGGCCTAGAGGTAGTGTCACCCCTCCACTTT.

This clone was picked up one time. The chain combines TRBV6-1 with TRBJ1-5; possibly TRBD1 for D (5 bases). Germline loops: CDR1 MNHNS, CDR2 SASEGT. The V and J ends lost 8 bases and 1 base respectively, with 15 bases between them. The CDR3 contains 15 residues. CDR3 in amino acids: CASQSGRRSNQPQHF. The CDR3 region has the DNA TGTGCCAGCCAATCGGGACGGCGGAGCAATCAGCCCCAGCATTTT.

The rearrangement uses TRBV6-6 and TRBJ2-7; D is possibly TRBD2 (5 bases). Germline loops: CDR1 MNHNY, CDR2 SVGAGI (reference sequence). Trimming removed 2 bases from V and 2 bases from J, with 10 bases in between. The length of the CDR3 is 14 residues. CDR3 nucleotides: TGTGCCAGCAGTTACGCGAGGGTTACCTACGAGCAGTACTTC. Translation: CASSYARVTYEQYF.

This chain links TRBV27 with TRBJ2-7, with D perhaps matching TRBD1 (5 bases). The CDR3 contains 15 residues. Per the germline V gene, CDR1 is MNHEY and CDR2 is SMNVEV (reference sequence). With 5 bases removed from V and 3 bases from J, the gap between germline ends came to 17 bases. CDR3 residues: CASSPTPRVLYEQYF. For the CDR3, the DNA is TGTGCCAGCAGTCCAACCCCCAGGGTCCTCTACGAGCAGTACTTC.

This chain joins TRBV5-4 and TRBJ2-5, with a weak D call TRBD1 (5 bases). V lost 2 bases, J lost 3 bases, and 11 bases lay in between. This CDR3 region has 14 residues. In germline, CDR1 is SGHNT, CDR2 YYREEE (reference sequence). The CDR3 is CASSLVADKETQYF. CDR3 nucleotides: TGTGCCAGCAGCTTAGTCGCGGACAAAGAGACCCAGTACTTC.

The chain links TRBV5-4 to TRBJ1-1; tentative D call: TRBD1 (5 bases). CDR1 and CDR2 (germline): SGHNT, YYREEE (reference sequence). Trimming shortened V by 4 bases and J by 1 base, and 14 bases separated the two germline ends. This CDR3 comprises 15 residues. DNA for the CDR3: TGTGCCAGCAGCCTGAAGGGGACTCCGAACACTGAAGCTTTCTTT. The encoded protein is CASSLKGTPNTEAFF.

The V and J genes are TRBV19 and TRBJ1-1; tentatively, D is TRBD1 (5 bases). Trimming took off 7 bases at V and 4 bases at J, with 25 bases between the two ends. Germline-derived CDR1 and CDR2 are LNHDA and SQIVND (reference sequence). CDR3 length: 17 amino acids. Written as DNA, the CDR3 is TGTGCCAGTAAACCATGGGGGACCAGGGCTGATAGCACTGAAGCTTTCTTT. It encodes CASKPWGTRADSTEAFF.

In DNA, the CDR3 is TGTGCCAGCAGCCCTTCCGGGACCCCCGGCGGGACCCAGTACTTC. Translation gives CASSPSGTPGGTQYF. The V gene is TRBV7-3, the J gene TRBJ2-5; D may match TRBD1 or TRBD2 (5 bases each). Trimming removed 5 bases from V and 7 bases from J, with 20 bases in between. CDR1 is SGHTA and CDR2 is FQGTGA in the germline V gene. CDR3 length equals 15 residues.

The chain carries TRBV28 and TRBJ2-3; TRBD1 is a possible D gene (5 bases). The V and J ends lost 6 bases and 5 bases respectively, with 15 bases between them. Germline loops: CDR1 MDHEN, CDR2 SYDVKM. The CDR3 sequence is 14 residues long. The CDR3 nucleotides are TGTGCCAGCAGATTGGACACGACGAGAGATACGCAGTATTTT. Translating it yields CASRLDTTRDTQYF.

The table lists this clone with a count of one. V usage is TRBV27 and J usage is TRBJ1-2; 10 bases agree with TRBD1. The V segment lost 5 bases and the J segment 8 bases; nucleotides outside the gene matches: 14. CDR1 is MNHEY, CDR2 SMNVEV, per germline (reference sequence). CDR3 size: 16 residues. The CDR3 reads CASSPRQGAIREGYTF. The CDR3 DNA follows: TGTGCCAGCAGTCCCCGACAGGGGGCGATTCGCGAGGGCTACACCTTC.

This clone showed up just once. This chain's CDR3 is CASTPLLTGVLAKNIQYF. The DNA for the CDR3 is TGTGCCAGCACACCTCTCCTGACAGGGGTACTAGCCAAAAACATTCAGTACTTC. V is TRBV28 and J is TRBJ2-4, with 8 bases aligning to TRBD1. This CDR3 comprises 18 residues. Germline CDR1 MDHEN, CDR2 SYDVKM. V was clipped by 7 bases and J by 0 bases; unmatched bases: 14.

V is TRBV5-1 and J is TRBJ2-1; TRBD2 matches at 8 bases. In germline, CDR1 is SGHRS, CDR2 YFSETQ. The CDR3 extends over 13 amino acids. The J segment lost 7 bases and the V segment lost 7 bases, leaving 7 bases of the junction unmatched. CDR3 coding DNA: TGCGCCAGCGGGGGAGCGGGGGTTAATGAGCAGTTCTTC. As protein: CASGGAGVNEQFF.

Remarks on this clone: A junction end diverges from the germline sequence, so it may reflect a read error. CDR3 sequence (DNA): TGTGCCAGCAGTGAAGAACAAACACTACTGAATTTT. It specifies CASSEEQTLLNF. The chain recombines TRBV2 with TRBJ1-5; D gene uncertain. The CDR3 runs 12 residues. CDR1 is SNHLY and CDR2 is FYNNEI in the germline V gene.

The chain joins TRBV4-3 to TRBJ2-6; possibly TRBD1 for D (5 bases). Germline V gene sequence: CDR1 LGHNA, CDR2 YSLEER. CDR3 length: 17 amino acids. Between the trimmed V and J ends, which lost 0 bases and 0 bases, there was a span of 9 bases. The CDR3 sequence: CASSQDRTPSGANVLTF. The CDR3 coding sequence is TGCGCCAGCAGCCAAGACAGGACACCCTCTGGGGCCAACGTCCTGACTTTC.